This TCR beta chain comes out of a study of cytomegalovirus exposure and HLA in healthy donors. Overall study results and limits: Sequencing depth roughly uniform across donors was assumed in presence/absence analyses. In a later analysis, TCR beta V- and J-gene trimming showed a link to a missense DCLRE1C variant. Most subjects' HLA-A and HLA-B alleles were reportedly predicted from TCR beta sequences.

The PCR contained 60 Vbeta and 13 Jbeta primers. Method: immunoSEQ multiplex PCR; TCRdb's copy keeps in-frame clones and lacks some. Of about 160,000 clones in the sample, roughly 72% were seen once. With regard to this clone: Its antigen is still unknown.

This sequence originates from a woman aged 40-49 years in good health and CMV-seronegative. What was sequenced was PBMCs.

Written as DNA, the CDR3 is TGTGCCAGCAGTGAACTAGCGGGGCCCTACGAGCAGTACTTC. This encodes CASSELAGPYEQYF. The rearrangement links TRBV2 to TRBJ2-7, with 9 bases fitting TRBD2. Losses at the gene ends were 2 bases for V and 2 bases for J; bases not matched to a gene: 1. Per germline, CDR1 SNHLY and CDR2 FYNNEI. There are 14 residues in the CDR3.